The rows below give T cell receptor beta chains drawn from one sample of a study of human T cells and chemical hapten exposure. From the RACE reads, TCRdb called clonotypes with MiXCR, one entry per CDR3 protein. This table has 200,000 to 300,000 distinct CDR3 sequences, more than 6.5% appearing once. The sample here was whole blood, taken in connection with sensitization to the hapten diphenylcyclopropenone (DPC). These TCRs come from a woman aged 40 to 50 with alopecia areata. Some clones in this sample may be carry-over from other donors' samples. Both conserved end residues are part of each CDR3. The order of the fields is clone size, V gene, J gene, D gene, CDR3 protein, CDR3 DNA. The D gene is left open where the match is weak. Size values are once, few and many counts, or a class for expanded clones, and some rows have none.

>-|TRBV4-3|TRBJ2-7|-
CASSQDRRAYEQYF
TGCGCCAGCAGCCAAGACCGCAGGGCCTACGAGCAGTACTTC
>few|TRBV6-5|TRBJ1-5|-
CASSTGQSQPQHF
TGTGCCAGCAGTACCGGACAGTCCCAGCCCCAGCATTTT
>few|TRBV20-1|TRBJ1-5|TRBD1
CSAPGGNQPQHF
TGCAGTGCTCCAGGGGGGAATCAGCCCCAGCATTTT
>many|TRBV28|TRBJ1-1|-
CASSLETAEAFF
TGTGCCAGCAGTTTGGAGACAGCTGAAGCTTTCTTT
>few|TRBV3-2|TRBJ2-7|-
CASSQGVGDEQYF
TGTGCCAGCAGCCAGGGTGTAGGCGACGAGCAGTACTTC
>many|TRBV6-5|TRBJ1-1|-
CATKRSTLNTEAFF
TGTGCCACCAAAAGGAGCACCCTGAACACTGAAGCTTTCTTT
>few|TRBV28|TRBJ2-2|TRBD2
CASSLLAGGWLFF
TGTGCCAGCAGTTTACTAGCGGGGGGTTGGCTGTTTTTT
>-|TRBV25-1|TRBJ2-1|-
CASSGAPLADEQFF
TGTGCCAGCAGTGGGGCCCCTCTCGCCGATGAGCAGTTCTTC
>-|TRBV11-2|TRBJ2-1|-
CASSPNRVGNEQFF
TGTGCCAGCAGCCCCAACAGGGTAGGAAATGAGCAGTTCTTC
>-|TRBV27|TRBJ2-1|TRBD2
CATAVEISGNTEQFF
TGTGCCACCGCCGTCGAGATTAGCGGGAATACAGAGCAGTTCTTC
>few|TRBV3-1|TRBJ1-2|-
CASSRGGNYGYTF
TGTGCCAGCAGCCGGGGAGGTAACTATGGCTACACCTTC
>-|TRBV20-1|TRBJ2-7|TRBD1
CSATTGGGPRQYF
TGCAGTGCTACGACAGGGGGTGGGCCGAGGCAGTACTTC
>few|TRBV7-2|TRBJ2-3|TRBD2
CASSLGAGGTDTQYF
TGTGCCAGCAGCTTAGGGGCGGGAGGTACAGATACGCAGTATTTT
>few|TRBV7-3|TRBJ2-6|-
CASSHLPTEYGANVLTF
TGTGCCAGCAGCCACCTCCCGACGGAGTACGGGGCCAACGTCCTGACTTTC
>-|TRBV9|TRBJ2-1|-
CASSVSRVGNEQFF
TGTGCCAGCAGCGTTAGCAGGGTGGGGAATGAGCAGTTCTTC
>many|TRBV6-6|TRBJ2-3|-
CASSYSNRQGADTQYF
TGTGCCAGCAGTTACTCGAATCGTCAGGGAGCAGATACGCAGTATTTT
>-|TRBV18|TRBJ1-1|-
CASSPPARQPLEAFF
TGTGCCAGCTCACCCCCTGCCCGGCAGCCGCTTGAAGCTTTCTTT
>many|TRBV6-5|TRBJ2-7|TRBD2
CASSRGGSYEQYF
TGTGCCAGCAGTCGGGGGGGGTCCTACGAGCAGTACTTC
>many|TRBV7-3|TRBJ2-6|-
CASSLALGANVLTF
TGTGCCAGCAGCTTAGCGCTTGGGGCCAACGTCCTGACTTTC
>-|TRBV20-1|TRBJ1-1|-
CSALMTGNTEAFF
TGCAGTGCCCTAATGACAGGGAACACTGAAGCTTTCTTT
>few|TRBV2|TRBJ2-5|-
CASPRVLGETQYF
TGTGCCAGCCCCCGAGTCCTGGGAGAGACCCAGTACTTC
>few|TRBV28|TRBJ2-7|TRBD2
CASSSGSGYEQYF
TGTGCCAGCAGTAGCGGGAGCGGCTACGAGCAGTACTTC
>-|TRBV18|TRBJ1-2|TRBD1
CASSPGTANVYGYTF
TGTGCCAGCTCACCGGGGACAGCGAATGTCTATGGCTACACCTTC
>few|TRBV6-5|TRBJ2-5|TRBD1
CASRTVTGGKSDLETQYF
TGTGCCAGCAGAACTGTGACAGGGGGCAAATCGGATCTGGAGACCCAGTACTTC
>-|TRBV20-1|TRBJ2-1|TRBD2
CSASLGRDSYNEQFF
TGCAGTGCTAGTCTCGGGAGGGACTCCTACAATGAGCAGTTCTTC
>-|TRBV12-3/TRBV12-4|TRBJ1-5|-
CASSSQVPQPQHF
TGTGCCAGCAGTTCCCAAGTACCTCAGCCCCAGCATTTT
>-|TRBV28|TRBJ1-1|TRBD1
CASSLDLKGQGGTEAFF
TGTGCCAGCAGTTTAGATTTGAAAGGACAGGGGGGTACTGAAGCTTTCTTT
>few|TRBV5-1|TRBJ2-7|-
CASSLGSSAYEQYF
TGCGCCAGCAGCTTGGGGTCCTCGGCCTACGAGCAGTACTTC
>few|TRBV10-3|TRBJ1-1|-
CAISRLTGNTEAFF
TGTGCCATCAGCCGGTTGACAGGGAACACTGAAGCTTTCTTT
>-|TRBV6-1|TRBJ1-6|TRBD1
CASWGRDRDWGSYNSPLHF
TGTGCCAGCTGGGGCCGGGACAGGGATTGGGGGTCCTATAATTCACCCCTCCACTTT
>-|TRBV28|TRBJ1-4|-
CASRVTRDARREKLFF
TGTGCCAGCAGAGTTACCCGGGACGCCCGAAGGGAAAAACTGTTTTTT
>once|TRBV5-6|TRBJ2-1|-
CASSLPGTFYNEQFF
TGTGCCAGCAGCTTGCCCGGGACTTTCTACAATGAGCAGTTCTTC
>-|TRBV28|TRBJ2-7|TRBD1
CATKTGDRYEQYF
TGTGCCACCAAGACAGGGGATCGATACGAGCAGTACTTC
>few|TRBV2|TRBJ2-7|-
CASTGNGYEQYF
TGTGCCAGCACGGGGAACGGTTACGAGCAGTACTTC
>-|TRBV5-6|TRBJ1-1|-
CASSLAGQPQAFF
TGTGCCAGCAGCTTGGCTGGACAGCCTCAAGCTTTCTTT
>many|TRBV27|TRBJ2-7|TRBD2
CASSSGLAGVYEQYF
TGTGCCAGCAGTTCGGGACTAGCGGGAGTCTACGAGCAGTACTTC
>-|TRBV7-9|TRBJ2-5|-
CASSPGHGRETQYF
TGTGCCAGCAGTCCGGGACACGGAAGGGAGACCCAGTACTTC
>few|TRBV28|TRBJ2-1|TRBD2
CASRSNPGLAGGVYNEQFF
TGTGCCAGCAGATCCAACCCGGGACTAGCGGGAGGAGTATACAATGAGCAGTTCTTC
>few|TRBV7-9|TRBJ2-2|-
CASSLPREPTQNTGELFF
TGTGCCAGCAGCCTCCCGAGGGAGCCTACCCAGAACACCGGGGAGCTGTTTTTT
>-|TRBV28|TRBJ1-6|-
CASNGGGNSPLHF
TGTGCCAGCAACGGGGGCGGGAATTCACCCCTCCACTTT
>-|TRBV20-1|TRBJ1-5|TRBD1
CSASLDRGHQPQHF
TGCAGTGCGTCCCTCGACAGGGGACATCAGCCCCAGCATTTT
>-|TRBV6-5|TRBJ1-2|TRBD1
CATTTGVNGYTF
TGTGCCACCACTACAGGGGTGAATGGCTACACCTTC
>few|TRBV12-3/TRBV12-4|TRBJ2-2|-
CASSLGHTGELFF
TGTGCCAGCAGTTTAGGGCACACCGGGGAGCTGTTTTTT
>few|TRBV7-2|TRBJ2-3|-
CASSFYTSTDTQYF
TGTGCCAGCAGCTTTTATACTAGCACAGATACGCAGTATTTT
>-|TRBV28|TRBJ2-3|-
CASNFRTGTDTQYF
TGTGCCAGCAATTTTCGGACAGGCACAGATACGCAGTATTTT
>few|TRBV19|TRBJ1-5|-
CASSIWQDSNQPQHF
TGTGCCAGTAGTATCTGGCAGGATAGCAATCAGCCCCAGCATTTT
>few|TRBV6-2/TRBV6-3|TRBJ2-7|-
CASSQRNEQYF
TGTGCCAGCAGCCAAAGGAACGAGCAGTACTTC
>-|TRBV2|TRBJ2-5|TRBD2
CASPVGSGRSGETQYF
TGTGCCTCCCCGGTCGGTAGCGGGAGATCGGGGGAGACCCAGTACTTC
>-|TRBV4-3|TRBJ2-7|TRBD2
CASSQGPGGAGNPYEQYF
TGCGCCAGCAGCCAAGGCCCCGGTGGAGCGGGAAACCCCTACGAGCAGTACTTC
>few|TRBV20-1|TRBJ2-6|-
CSARGLLGAGANVLTF
TGCAGTGCTAGAGGATTGTTAGGGGCTGGGGCCAACGTCCTGACTTTC
>-|TRBV6-5|TRBJ1-1|-
CASSYGAGEAFF
TGTGCCAGCAGTTACGGTGCCGGTGAAGCTTTCTTT
>-|TRBV28|TRBJ2-7|-
CASRTPDSSYEQYF
TGTGCCAGCAGAACCCCTGACAGTTCCTACGAGCAGTACTTC
>-|TRBV28|TRBJ2-7|-
CASSLGGVNEQYF
TGTGCCAGCAGTTTAGGAGGTGTCAACGAGCAGTACTTC
>-|TRBV20-1|TRBJ1-2|-
CSARGGRKSTF
TGCAGTGCTAGAGGTGGCCGAAAATCCACCTTC